These T cell receptor beta chains were read from a single sample in a study of cytomegalovirus exposure and HLA in healthy donors. The data were produced by immunoSEQ multiplex PCR, yet TCRdb's version contains in-frame clones alone and is incomplete. The repertoire holds approximately 150,000 clones, approximately 67% seen once, with roughly 4% in the top ten. The sequenced material came from PBMCs. Receptors originate from a woman aged 18-29 years in good health and CMV-seropositive. The CDR3 runs from the conserved cysteine through the conserved F or W. The order of the fields is clone size, V gene, J gene, D gene, CDR3 protein, CDR3 DNA. The D gene is left open where the match is weak. Clone size is not always given. Where it is, it says once, few, many or a class for expanded clones.

clone size: few
V gene: TRBV7-2
J gene: TRBJ2-3
D gene: TRBD1
CDR3 protein: CASSSGQSTDTQYF
CDR3 DNA: TGTGCCAGCAGCTCGGGACAGAGCACAGATACGCAGTATTTT

clone size: once
V gene: TRBV10-3
J gene: TRBJ2-5
D gene: TRBD2
CDR3 protein: CAIRPGGGRGEETQYF
CDR3 DNA: TGTGCCATCAGGCCTGGGGGGGGTCGCGGGGAGGAGACCCAGTACTTC

clone size: .
V gene: TRBV7-9
J gene: TRBJ1-3
D gene: .
CDR3 protein: CASSTYGGGVSGNTIYF
CDR3 DNA: TGTGCCAGCAGCACCTACGGGGGTGGGGTCTCTGGAAACACCATATATTTT

clone size: few
V gene: TRBV4-3
J gene: TRBJ1-1
D gene: .
CDR3 protein: CASSQDGGNTEAFF
CDR3 DNA: TGCGCCAGCAGCCAAGACGGAGGAAACACTGAAGCTTTCTTT

clone size: .
V gene: TRBV18
J gene: TRBJ2-1
D gene: .
CDR3 protein: CASSPPSRYNEQFF
CDR3 DNA: TGTGCCAGCTCACCACCGTCCAGGTACAATGAGCAGTTCTTC

clone size: .
V gene: TRBV5-4
J gene: TRBJ2-4
D gene: .
CDR3 protein: CASSLEASRGAKNIQYF
CDR3 DNA: TGTGCCAGCAGCTTGGAAGCGAGCAGGGGAGCCAAAAACATTCAGTACTTC

clone size: .
V gene: TRBV5-1
J gene: TRBJ1-2
D gene: .
CDR3 protein: CASSPETSYYGYTF
CDR3 DNA: TGCGCCAGCAGCCCGGAGACCTCCTACTATGGCTACACCTTC

clone size: .
V gene: TRBV6-5
J gene: TRBJ2-3
D gene: .
CDR3 protein: CASSYQGGTDTQYF
CDR3 DNA: TGTGCCAGCAGTTATCAGGGTGGCACAGATACGCAGTATTTT

clone size: .
V gene: TRBV28
J gene: TRBJ2-7
D gene: TRBD1
CDR3 protein: CASSLSAGTGFEEQYF
CDR3 DNA: TGTGCCAGCAGTTTATCTGCCGGGACAGGCTTTGAGGAGCAGTACTTC

clone size: .
V gene: TRBV11-2
J gene: TRBJ2-1
D gene: .
CDR3 protein: CASSHRTGNEQFF
CDR3 DNA: TGTGCCAGCAGCCATCGGACTGGCAATGAGCAGTTCTTC

clone size: .
V gene: TRBV7-7
J gene: TRBJ2-1
D gene: TRBD2
CDR3 protein: CASSLEVAGGPAGGEQFF
CDR3 DNA: TGTGCTAGCAGCTTAGAAGTAGCGGGAGGGCCTGCCGGGGGTGAGCAGTTCTTC

clone size: .
V gene: TRBV5-1
J gene: TRBJ1-3
D gene: TRBD1
CDR3 protein: CASSLGTGMSTIYF
CDR3 DNA: TGCGCCAGCAGCTTGGGGACAGGGATGAGCACCATATATTTT

clone size: .
V gene: TRBV28
J gene: TRBJ1-5
D gene: .
CDR3 protein: CASSLRQPSNQPQHF
CDR3 DNA: TGTGCCAGCAGTTTGCGGCAGCCTAGCAATCAGCCCCAGCATTTT

clone size: .
V gene: TRBV5-1
J gene: TRBJ2-1
D gene: .
CDR3 protein: CASSLGRSGDEQFF
CDR3 DNA: TGCGCCAGCAGCTTGGGGCGATCCGGGGATGAGCAGTTCTTC

clone size: .
V gene: TRBV15
J gene: TRBJ2-3
D gene: .
CDR3 protein: CATSRDPGDTQYF
CDR3 DNA: TGTGCCACCAGCAGAGACCCCGGGGATACGCAGTATTTT

clone size: .
V gene: TRBV19
J gene: TRBJ1-6
D gene: .
CDR3 protein: CASSTRTATISYNSPLHF
CDR3 DNA: TGTGCCAGTAGTACCCGGACAGCTACCATCTCCTATAATTCACCCCTCCACTTT

clone size: .
V gene: TRBV12-5
J gene: TRBJ2-1
D gene: .
CDR3 protein: CASGFGETYNEQFF
CDR3 DNA: TGTGCTAGTGGTTTCGGGGAAACGTACAATGAGCAGTTCTTC

clone size: few
V gene: TRBV6-4
J gene: TRBJ1-1
D gene: .
CDR3 protein: CASSDEDGMRSTEAFF
CDR3 DNA: TGTGCCAGCAGTGACGAAGACGGTATGCGGAGCACTGAAGCTTTCTTT

clone size: .
V gene: TRBV5-1
J gene: TRBJ1-2
D gene: .
CDR3 protein: CASSSPLTETIYGYTF
CDR3 DNA: TGCGCCAGCAGCTCCCCCTTGACGGAGACGATTTATGGCTACACCTTC

clone size: .
V gene: TRBV29-1
J gene: TRBJ2-7
D gene: TRBD2
CDR3 protein: CSVESQAGAHEQYF
CDR3 DNA: TGCAGCGTTGAATCCCAAGCGGGAGCCCACGAGCAGTACTTC

clone size: .
V gene: TRBV30
J gene: TRBJ2-7
D gene: TRBD2
CDR3 protein: CAWSVTSAEGEQYF
CDR3 DNA: TGTGCCTGGAGTGTAACTAGCGCCGAGGGGGAGCAGTACTTC

clone size: .
V gene: TRBV6-4
J gene: TRBJ2-3
D gene: .
CDR3 protein: CASRGQGIGVFNTQYF
CDR3 DNA: TGTGCCAGCAGGGGTCAGGGGATTGGGGTTTTTAATACGCAGTATTTT

clone size: .
V gene: TRBV7-6
J gene: TRBJ2-3
D gene: .
CDR3 protein: CASSLTGRESRADTQYF
CDR3 DNA: TGTGCCAGCAGCTTAACGGGAAGGGAAAGTCGGGCAGATACGCAGTATTTT

clone size: few
V gene: TRBV5-1
J gene: TRBJ1-1
D gene: TRBD1
CDR3 protein: CASSLLPTGGSNTEAFF
CDR3 DNA: TGCGCCAGCAGCCTTTTGCCGACAGGGGGTTCGAACACTGAAGCTTTCTTT

clone size: once
V gene: TRBV4-2
J gene: TRBJ1-6
D gene: .
CDR3 protein: CASSPNKFSHNSPLHF
CDR3 DNA: TGTGCCAGCAGCCCCAACAAATTTAGCCATAATTCACCCCTCCACTTT

clone size: .
V gene: TRBV2
J gene: TRBJ2-2
D gene: TRBD2
CDR3 protein: CASSEAHWLAGGGGELFF
CDR3 DNA: TGTGCCAGCAGTGAAGCGCACTGGCTAGCGGGGGGAGGCGGGGAGCTGTTTTTT

clone size: .
V gene: TRBV7-9
J gene: TRBJ2-5
D gene: .
CDR3 protein: CASSAPTEKETQYF
CDR3 DNA: TGTGCCAGCAGCGCCCCGACGGAGAAAGAGACCCAGTACTTC

clone size: .
V gene: TRBV7-8
J gene: TRBJ2-3
D gene: .
CDR3 protein: CASSLHTDTQYF
CDR3 DNA: TGTGCCAGCAGCTTACACACAGATACGCAGTATTTT

clone size: few
V gene: TRBV15
J gene: TRBJ1-4
D gene: .
CDR3 protein: CATRGADTNEKLFF
CDR3 DNA: TGTGCCACCAGGGGGGCCGATACTAATGAAAAACTGTTTTTT

clone size: .
V gene: TRBV7-2
J gene: TRBJ1-5
D gene: .
CDR3 protein: CASSGRGGNQPQHF
CDR3 DNA: TGTGCCAGCAGCGGTCGGGGGGGCAATCAGCCCCAGCATTTT

clone size: .
V gene: TRBV7-3
J gene: TRBJ2-3
D gene: TRBD2
CDR3 protein: CASSPRLAGVSDTQYF
CDR3 DNA: TGTGCCAGCAGCCCCAGACTAGCGGGAGTTTCAGATACGCAGTATTTT

clone size: few
V gene: TRBV6-6
J gene: TRBJ1-1
D gene: .
CDR3 protein: CASSDARANEAFF
CDR3 DNA: TGTGCCAGCAGTGATGCCCGCGCAAATGAAGCTTTCTTT

clone size: .
V gene: TRBV7-2
J gene: TRBJ2-3
D gene: TRBD2
CDR3 protein: CASSLAIVAGPSTDTQYF
CDR3 DNA: TGTGCCAGCAGCTTAGCGATCGTAGCGGGTCCTAGCACAGATACGCAGTATTTT

clone size: few
V gene: TRBV6-1
J gene: TRBJ1-1
D gene: .
CDR3 protein: CASLTLRDTEAFF
CDR3 DNA: TGTGCCAGCCTGACCCTCCGGGACACTGAAGCTTTCTTT

clone size: .
V gene: TRBV5-1
J gene: TRBJ2-1
D gene: TRBD2
CDR3 protein: CASSSAGTSILNEQFF
CDR3 DNA: TGCGCCAGCAGCTCGGCCGGGACTAGTATTCTCAATGAGCAGTTCTTC

clone size: .
V gene: TRBV7-9
J gene: TRBJ1-3
D gene: .
CDR3 protein: CASSLVAQGNTIYF
CDR3 DNA: TGTGCCAGCAGCTTAGTAGCACAAGGAAACACCATATATTTT

clone size: few
V gene: TRBV25-1
J gene: TRBJ1-2
D gene: .
CDR3 protein: CASSEGARGYTF
CDR3 DNA: TGTGCCAGCAGTGAGGGGGCCCGGGGCTACACCTTC

clone size: .
V gene: TRBV6-5
J gene: TRBJ2-7
D gene: TRBD2
CDR3 protein: CASSYRLPGTTYEQYF
CDR3 DNA: TGTGCCAGCAGTTACCGTCTACCCGGGACTACCTACGAGCAGTACTTC

clone size: .
V gene: TRBV27
J gene: TRBJ2-2
D gene: .
CDR3 protein: CASSNSGNTGELFF
CDR3 DNA: TGTGCCAGCAGCAATAGCGGGAACACCGGGGAGCTGTTTTTT

clone size: .
V gene: TRBV30
J gene: TRBJ1-4
D gene: .
CDR3 protein: CAWSPQALNEKLFF
CDR3 DNA: TGTGCCTGGAGCCCCCAGGCGCTTAATGAAAAACTGTTTTTT

clone size: .
V gene: TRBV9
J gene: TRBJ2-7
D gene: .
CDR3 protein: CASSAPGNSYEQYF
CDR3 DNA: TGTGCCAGCAGCGCCCCGGGGAACTCCTACGAGCAGTACTTC

clone size: .
V gene: TRBV19
J gene: TRBJ2-3
D gene: TRBD1
CDR3 protein: CASSMRGRTGGDTQYF
CDR3 DNA: TGTGCCAGTAGTATGCGCGGTCGGACAGGCGGAGATACGCAGTATTTT

clone size: .
V gene: TRBV7-2
J gene: TRBJ1-4
D gene: .
CDR3 protein: CASSLESGPVTNEKLFF
CDR3 DNA: TGTGCCAGCAGCTTAGAGTCAGGCCCGGTAACTAATGAAAAACTGTTTTTT

clone size: .
V gene: TRBV2
J gene: TRBJ2-2
D gene: .
CDR3 protein: CASSEEGLAGLNTGELFF
CDR3 DNA: TGTGCCAGCAGTGAAGAAGGGCTGGCGGGGTTGAACACCGGGGAGCTGTTTTTT

clone size: .
V gene: TRBV5-6
J gene: TRBJ1-1
D gene: .
CDR3 protein: CASSHGVLMWTEAFF
CDR3 DNA: TGTGCCAGCAGCCACGGGGTTTTAATGTGGACTGAAGCTTTCTTT